One sample yielded the 20 T cell receptor beta chains listed below, sequenced in a study of T cell responses to AZD1222 COVID-19 vaccine. Generated by immunoSEQ multiplex PCR, the TCRdb table keeps only in-frame clones and is missing some. The sample yields 120,000 to 150,000 clones, approximately 93% seen once. This material consisted of peripheral blood, taken on day 0 of MenACWY control vaccination. These receptor sequences come from an adult in good health.

V is TRBV7-3 and J is TRBJ1-2; tentative D call: TRBD1 (6 bases). CDR3 length: 14 amino acids. V lost 2 bases and J lost 8, with 15 bases in between. CDR1 and CDR2 (germline): SGHTA, FQGTGA. The CDR3 protein is CASSLGGRGYGYTF. CDR3 sequence (DNA): TGTGCCAGCAGCTTAGGTGGCAGGGGATACGGCTACACCTTC.

V and J are TRBV10-3 and TRBJ1-6; maybe TRBD1 (5 bases). The CDR3 is 15 residues long. Trimming cost V 2 bases and J 1 base, with 6 bases left between them. Germline assignment: CDR1 ENHRY and CDR2 SYGVKD. The CDR3: CAISERGSYNSPLHF. CDR3 bases: TGTGCCATCAGTGAGCGGGGGTCCTATAATTCACCCCTCCACTTT.

This sequence joins TRBV7-9 and TRBJ1-5; no clear D gene. The ends were cut back, 5 bases at V and 0 bases at J, with 11 bases in the middle. Germline loops: CDR1 SEHNR, CDR2 FQNEAQ (reference sequence). This CDR3 region has 15 residues. CDR3 sequence (DNA): TGTGCCAGCAGCCCTTGGAGGGATAGCAATCAGCCCCAGCATTTT. Amino acid sequence: CASSPWRDSNQPQHF.

V usage is TRBV2 and J usage is TRBJ2-1; D gene ambiguous. The CDR3 is 13 amino acids. The V gene lost 8 bases and the J gene lost 1 base, with 9 bases spanning the gap. The germline V gene encodes CDR1 SNHLY and CDR2 FYNNEI. The CDR3 spells CASQQLSYNEQFF. Here the CDR3 DNA reads TGTGCCAGCCAGCAGTTATCCTACAATGAGCAGTTCTTC.

The CDR3 protein is CATLHDGSQNTIYF. The CDR3 DNA reads as TGTGCCACCCTCCATGACGGTAGTCAAAACACCATATATTTT. The chain couples TRBV15 to TRBJ1-3; unclear D gene. CDR1 and CDR2 (germline): LNHNV, YYDKDF (reference sequence). The germline V and J ends were trimmed by 8 bases and 6 bases, with 17 bases remaining between them. CDR3 length equals 14 residues.

The chain is built from TRBV18 and TRBJ1-2; 7 nucleotides align to TRBD1. The CDR3 sequence is 15 residues long. Unmatched junction bases numbered 4, after V lost 3 bases and J lost 0 bases. Germline V gives CDR1 KGHSH, CDR2 LQKENI. The CDR3 nucleotides read TGTGCCAGCTCACCGATGGACAGGCCTAACTATGGCTACACCTTC. Its translation: CASSPMDRPNYGYTF. Using reference TRBV18 and TRBJ1-2 for the parts outside the CDR3, the full variable domain is NAGVMQNPRHLVRRRGQEARLRCSPMKGHSHVYWYRQLPEEGLKFMVYLQKENIIDESGMPKERFSAEFPKEGPSILRIQQVVRGDSAAYFCASSPMDRPNYGYTFGSGTRLTVV.

This rearrangement joins TRBV27 to TRBJ1-6; 7 nucleotides align to TRBD1. Germline trimming cut 6 bases from V and 9 bases from J; bases unmatched to any gene: 5. Germline V lookup: CDR1 MNHEY, CDR2 SMNVEV (reference sequence). The CDR3 totals 13 residues. CDR3 DNA sequence: TGTGCCAGCAGAAGGGGGCTGGGTTCACCCCTCCACTTT. Translation gives CASRRGLGSPLHF.

Comment on this clone: The same CDR3 can be traced to other DNA sequences in this sample. The chain couples TRBV7-8 to TRBJ1-5; 8 bases map to TRBD1. The CDR3 loop spans 15 amino acids. Germline CDR1 is SGHVS and CDR2 is FQNEAQ. Trimming cost V 4 bases and J 9 bases; bases outside gene matches: 11. CDR3 sequence: CASSSTGQALGPQHF. CDR3 sequence (DNA): TGTGCCAGCAGCTCCACGGGACAGGCCCTAGGGCCCCAGCATTTT.

This clone was detected a few times. The CDR3 region has the DNA TGCGCCAGCAGATTAACAGGGGAGGGAACAGATACGCAGTATTTT. Its protein product is CASRLTGEGTDTQYF. This sequence joins TRBV5-1 and TRBJ2-3; D is perhaps TRBD1 or TRBD2 (7 bases each). This CDR3 contains 15 residues. Germline CDR1 SGHRS, CDR2 YFSETQ. V gave up 5 bases and J gave up 3 bases, with 16 bases separating them.

V usage is TRBV2 and J usage is TRBJ2-5, with 7 bases identical to TRBD1. There are 14 residues in the CDR3. J gave up 1 base and V 6 bases, and 5 bases lay outside the gene matches. CDR1 and CDR2 from the germline V gene are SNHLY and FYNNEI. This CDR3 reads CASSQGTAQETQYF. CDR3 nucleotide sequence: TGTGCCAGCAGCCAAGGGACAGCCCAAGAGACCCAGTACTTC.

J is TRBJ1-2 and V is TRBV29-1, with TRBD1 identical over 7 bases. The junction had 10 bases not matched to a gene; V was cut back by 3 bases and J by 12 bases. The V gene's germline CDR1 is SQVTM and CDR2 ANQGSEA. The CDR3 spans 12 residues. DNA for the CDR3: TGCAGCGTTGACAGGGACAGACACTATAACACCTTC. Translation gives CSVDRDRHYNTF.

CDR3 in amino acids: CASRSTGKTEAFF. The DNA of the CDR3 is TGTGCCAGCAGGAGTACAGGGAAGACTGAAGCTTTCTTT. The V gene is TRBV2, the J gene TRBJ1-1, with a tentative D call TRBD1 (6 bases). The germline V and J ends were trimmed by 6 bases and 5 bases, with 13 bases remaining between them. Germline V gene sequence: CDR1 SNHLY, CDR2 FYNNEI. The CDR3 contains 13 residues.

To note about this clone: Additional DNA sequences in this sample encode the identical CDR3. The chain has TRBV5-6 and TRBJ1-4; maybe TRBD1 (6 bases). Germline CDR1 SGHDT, CDR2 YYEEEE. The CDR3 runs 15 residues. Trimming stripped 4 bases from V and 0 bases from J, with 10 bases between. CDR3 nucleotides: TGTGCCAGCAGCACGACAGGATCAACTAATGAAAAACTGTTTTTT. Translating gives CASSTTGSTNEKLFF.

The V and J genes are TRBV19 and TRBJ2-5; D is tentatively TRBD1 or TRBD2 (5 bases each). The V gene lost 8 bases and the J gene lost 2 bases, with 12 bases spanning the gap. In germline, CDR1 is LNHDA, CDR2 SQIVND (reference sequence). The CDR3 is 13 residues long. CDR3 protein: CASGVGDQETQYF. The CDR3 nucleotides are TGTGCCAGTGGGGTGGGGGATCAAGAGACCCAGTACTTC. Filled out from reference TRBV19 and TRBJ2-5, the complete variable domain reads DGGITQSPKYLFRKEGQNVTLSCEQNLNHDAMYWYRQDPGQGLRLIYYSQIVNDFQKGDIAEGYSVSREKKESFPLTVTSAQKNPTAFYLCASGVGDQETQYFGPGTRLLVL.

This sequence joins TRBV6-2 or TRBV6-3 and TRBJ2-1, with 10 bases that match TRBD1. V lost 5 bases to trimming and J lost 3 bases; unmatched junction nucleotides: 4. The germline V gene has CDR1 MNHEY and CDR2 SVGEGT. The CDR3 has 15 residues. The CDR3 region has the DNA TGTGCCAGCAGTAACCGGGACAGGGGCTACAATGAGCAGTTCTTC. Protein: CASSNRDRGYNEQFF.

The genes are TRBV5-1 and TRBJ1-1, with D possibly matching TRBD1 (6 bases). Germline CDR1 SGHRS, CDR2 YFSETQ. V was shortened by 4 bases and J by 4 bases, with 11 bases between the two germline ends. This CDR3 has 13 amino acids. The CDR3 loop is CASSPAGATEAFF. The CDR3 DNA follows: TGCGCCAGCAGCCCGGCAGGGGCCACTGAAGCTTTCTTT.

As to this clone: Other DNA sequences in this sample translate to the same CDR3. The V and J genes are TRBV12-3 or TRBV12-4 and TRBJ1-2; the D is unclear. The CDR3 extends over 11 amino acids. Trimming removed 1 base at V and 8 bases at J, with 5 bases between. The CDR3 bases are TGTGCCAGCAGTTTAGGGGGAGGCTACACCTTC. Protein product: CASSLGGGYTF.

The rearrangement links TRBV3-1 (or the pseudogene TRBV3-2) to TRBJ2-7; D unresolved. Germline V gene sequence: CDR1 LGHDT, CDR2 YNNKEL (reference sequence). V dropped 3 bases and J dropped 2 bases, with 5 bases sitting between them. The CDR3 contains 12 residues. In DNA, the CDR3 is TGTGCCAGCAGCCAGCTTACCTACGAGCAGTACTTC. Amino acids: CASSQLTYEQYF.

Worth noting for this clone: The germline gene is not matched at one end of the junction; a read error may be the cause. V and J are TRBV3-1 (or the pseudogene TRBV3-2) and TRBJ1-1; TRBD1 is a possible D gene (5 bases). Germline CDR1 LGHDT, CDR2 YNNKEL (reference sequence). CDR3 length equals 13 residues. This chain's CDR3 is CASSQDMGIGGVF. CDR3 bases: TGTGCCAGCAGCCAAGATATGGGGATCGGGGGGGTCTTT.

The chain combines TRBV4-2 with TRBJ1-2, with 11 bases fitting TRBD1. Unmatched junction bases numbered 8, after V lost 3 bases and J lost 2 bases. CDR1 is LGHNA, CDR2 YNFKEQ, per germline. The CDR3 loop spans 17 amino acids. Here the CDR3 reads CASSHWTGGDKNYGYTF. CDR3 DNA sequence: TGTGCCAGCAGCCATTGGACAGGGGGCGATAAGAACTATGGCTACACCTTC.